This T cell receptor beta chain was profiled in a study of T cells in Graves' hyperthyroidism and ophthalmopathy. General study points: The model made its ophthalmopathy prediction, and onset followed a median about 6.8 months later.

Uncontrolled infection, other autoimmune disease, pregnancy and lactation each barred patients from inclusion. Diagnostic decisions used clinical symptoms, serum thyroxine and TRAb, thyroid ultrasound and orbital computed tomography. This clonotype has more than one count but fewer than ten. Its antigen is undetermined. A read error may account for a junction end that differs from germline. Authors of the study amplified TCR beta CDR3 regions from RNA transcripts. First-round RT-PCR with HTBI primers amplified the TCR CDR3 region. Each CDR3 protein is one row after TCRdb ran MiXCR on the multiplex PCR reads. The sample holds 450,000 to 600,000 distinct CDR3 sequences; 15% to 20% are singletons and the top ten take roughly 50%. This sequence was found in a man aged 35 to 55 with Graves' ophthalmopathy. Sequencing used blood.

CDR3 sequence (DNA): TGTGCCTGGCGGGGTTTTAGCTCCTGCAATGAGCAGTTCTTC. Translating gives CAWRGFSSCNEQFF. V gene TRBV30 combines with J gene TRBJ2-1, with TRBD2 as a possible D gene (5 bases). In germline, CDR1 is GTSNPN, CDR2 SVGIG (reference sequence). The CDR3 spans 14 residues.